This TCR beta chain emerged from a study of regulatory T cells in long-lasting Graves disease. Overall study context: Disease was considered persistent Graves' disease after over 5 years of antithyroid drugs (with positive TSH receptor antibodies).

Time point of the sample: persistent/refractory GD, antithyroid drugs over 5 years with positive TRAb. Making the TCR library involved RNA that had been extracted from PBMCs. Patients were enrolled at an endocrinology department in Xi'an, China. Overall study results and limits: TRBV28, TRBJ1-2 and TRBJ2-5 emerged as the favored segments in persistent disease.

The CDR3 has 11 amino acids. Germline V gives CDR1 DFQATT, CDR2 SNEGSKA (reference sequence). Trimming pared 7 bases from V and 4 bases from J, leaving 10 bases between. Concerning this clonotype: Antigen: not known.

CDR3 regions were amplified by Arm-PCR using iRepertoire HTBI primers to build TCR beta libraries. In the authors' workflow: Among the samples, roughly 61 TRBV and 14 TRBJ segments were identified. TCRdb recomputed calls from the multiplex PCR reads with MiXCR, one row per CDR3 protein. In this record, the V and J calls reflect TCRdb's handling and not the investigators' own analysis. The sample carries about 470,000 distinct CDR3 sequences, around 20% recorded once. The receptor was isolated from a female donor with Graves disease. This rearrangement joins TRBV20-1 to TRBJ1-1; D not certain. The sequences come from peripheral blood mononuclear cells (PBMCs), collected when the disease was refractory, from a patient treated with antithyroid drugs. The CDR3 spells CSGVSGTEAFF. CDR3 sequence (DNA): TGCAGTGGGGTGTCGGGCACTGAAGCTTTCTTT.